These 28 T cell receptor beta chains were sequenced from one sample in a study of early T cells in non-severe SARS-CoV-2 infection. MiXCR, run by TCRdb on the 5' RACE reads, gives a single entry per CDR3 protein. The sample carries 70,000 or so distinct CDR3 sequences, over 9% recorded once. The sequences come from whole blood, collected at baseline. The receptors originated from an adult who was a healthcare worker with PCR-confirmed SARS-CoV-2 infection or an uninfected control (not recorded which).

This clonotype was picked up many times. The chain links TRBV7-3 to TRBJ2-3; possible D gene TRBD2, 7 bases. CDR1 is SGHTA and CDR2 is FQGTGA in the germline V gene. V was trimmed by 5 bases and J by 2 bases, leaving 14 bases between them. The CDR3 is 15 residues long. CDR3 amino acids: CASSQQGGVTDTQYF. Written as DNA, the CDR3 is TGTGCCAGCAGCCAACAAGGGGGGGTCACAGATACGCAGTATTTT.

This chain links TRBV2 with TRBJ1-5, with 8 bases aligning to TRBD1. Trimming took 7 bases from V and 2 from J; bases not matched to a gene: 7. CDR3 length: 15 residues. Germline-derived CDR1 and CDR2 are SNHLY and FYNNEI. The CDR3 coding sequence is TGTGCCAGCAAACCGGACAGGGCGGGCAATCAGCCCCAGCATTTT. As protein: CASKPDRAGNQPQHF.

This clonotype was seen repeatedly, ten times or more. The chain couples TRBV2 to TRBJ2-3; D ambiguous. The CDR3 covers 14 residues. V lost 7 bases to trimming and J lost 2 bases, with 13 bases between them. Germline CDR1 reads SNHLY; CDR2 reads FYNNEI. This CDR3 reads CASKERSSTDTQYF. Here the CDR3 DNA reads TGTGCCAGCAAGGAGCGCTCATCCACAGATACGCAGTATTTT.

This clonotype showed up many times. This rearrangement joins TRBV20-1 to TRBJ1-1; D possibly corresponds to TRBD1 (6 bases). V was shortened by 0 bases and J by 11 bases, with 19 bases between the two germline ends. This CDR3 has 14 residues. Germline-derived CDR1 and CDR2 are DFQATT and SNEGSKA (reference sequence). CDR3 in DNA: TGCAGTGCTAGAGATCTGGGGGGCTACGTACCGGCTTTCTTT. Residues: CSARDLGGYVPAFF.

This clonotype was seen a few times. This chain links TRBV7-2 with TRBJ1-1; D not certain. V was cut by 6 bases and J by 0 bases, with 11 bases left in between. This CDR3 region has 14 residues. Germline CDR1 reads SGHTA; CDR2 reads FQGNSA. Here the CDR3 reads CASRGTRMNTEAFF. CDR3 coding DNA: TGTGCCAGCAGGGGAACGAGAATGAACACTGAAGCTTTCTTT.

This clonotype was seen a few times. The chain carries TRBV4-3 and TRBJ2-7; D is undetermined. CDR1 is LGHNA and CDR2 is YSLEER in the germline V gene. The CDR3 sequence is 15 residues long. Trimming removed 0 bases from V and 1 base from J, with 10 bases in between. DNA for the CDR3: TGCGCCAGCAGCCAAGAAAATAGGGTGTCCTACGAGCAGTACTTC. Amino acid sequence: CASSQENRVSYEQYF.

The chain employs TRBV12-3 or TRBV12-4 and TRBJ2-1; 8 bases match TRBD2. The CDR3 is 15 amino acids. With 6 bases clipped from V and 0 bases from J, the junction kept 4 bases outside the gene matches. CDR3: CASRTGGHSYNEQFF. Here the CDR3 DNA reads TGTGCCAGCAGGACGGGGGGGCACTCCTACAATGAGCAGTTCTTC.

This CDR3 is CASSVPGQNSYEQYF. The CDR3, as DNA: TGTGCCAGCAGCGTACCGGGACAGAACTCCTACGAGCAGTACTTC. V usage is TRBV12-3 or TRBV12-4 and J usage is TRBJ2-7, with 7 positions matching TRBD1. This CDR3 has 15 amino acids. After removal of 6 bases from V and 0 bases from J, the junction contained 8 bases not matched to a gene.

The V gene is TRBV28, the J gene TRBJ1-2; tentative D call: TRBD1 (5 bases). The germline V and J ends were trimmed by 3 bases and 8 bases, with 10 bases remaining between them. The germline V gene encodes CDR1 MDHEN and CDR2 SYDVKM. The CDR3 runs 12 residues. The CDR3 loop reads CASSLGPLGYTF. CDR3 nucleotides: TGTGCCAGCAGTTTGGGGCCCTTGGGCTACACCTTC.

This clonotype occurred a few times. CDR3 sequence reads: CASSLRAGGTADTQYF. In DNA, the CDR3 is TGCGCCAGCAGCCTTCGAGCGGGGGGCACTGCAGATACGCAGTATTTT. V and J are TRBV5-1 and TRBJ2-3, with 9 bases aligning to TRBD2. V was pared by 4 bases and J by 4 bases, with 10 bases of the junction left unmatched. CDR1 SGHRS and CDR2 YFSETQ come from the germline V gene. CDR3 length: 16 residues.

The chain links TRBV7-8 to TRBJ1-5; D possibly corresponds to TRBD1 (6 bases). Trimming stripped 0 bases from V and 2 bases from J, with 14 bases between. The germline CDR1 and CDR2 sequences are SGHVS and FQNEAQ. There are 17 residues in the CDR3. The CDR3 nucleotides read TGTGCCAGCAGCTTAGCCGGGGGGGCTGCGGGCAATCAGCCCCAGCATTTT. This encodes CASSLAGGAAGNQPQHF. Full variable domain (missing parts from reference TRBV7-8 and TRBJ1-5): GAGVSQSPRYKVAKRGQDVALRCDPISGHVSLFWYQQALGQGPEFLTYFQNEAQLDKSGLPSDRFFAERPEGSVSTLKIQRTQQEDSAVYLCASSLAGGAAGNQPQHFGDGTRLSIL.

The table lists this clonotype with many counts. This sequence joins TRBV6-1 and TRBJ2-7, with 8 nucleotides matching TRBD1. The ends lost 5 bases at V and 4 bases at J; junction bases unmatched: 13. Germline lookup yields CDR1 MNHNS and CDR2 SASEGT. The CDR3 length is 16 residues. CDR3 residues: CASSPLGTGGMYEQYF. DNA for the CDR3: TGTGCCAGCAGTCCCTTAGGAACAGGGGGTATGTACGAGCAGTACTTC.

In this sample, this clonotype turned up many times. The chain links TRBV5-4 to TRBJ1-2; D is perhaps TRBD1 (6 bases). V lost 4 bases, J lost 4 bases, and 14 bases lay in between. The CDR3 has 14 amino acids. Germline V gene data show CDR1 as SGHNT and CDR2 as YYREEE (reference sequence). The CDR3 region is CASSVQGLGYGYTF. CDR3 coding DNA: TGTGCCAGCAGCGTACAGGGCCTTGGCTATGGCTACACCTTC. Using reference TRBV5-4 and TRBJ1-2 for the parts outside the CDR3, the full variable domain is ETGVTQSPTHLIKTRGQQVTLRCSSQSGHNTVSWYQQALGQGPQFIFQYYREEENGRGNFPPRFSGLQFPNYSSELNVNALELDDSALYLCASSVQGLGYGYTFGSGTRLTVV.

J is TRBJ2-3 and V is TRBV11-2; TRBD2 is a possible D gene (5 bases). This CDR3 spans 15 amino acids. Germline assignment: CDR1 SGHAT and CDR2 FQNNGV. The V end lost 0 bases, the J end lost 1 base, and 8 bases lay between the germline ends. CDR3 region: CASSLERARTDTQYF. The CDR3 region has the DNA TGTGCCAGCAGCTTAGAGAGGGCCCGCACAGATACGCAGTATTTT. The entire variable domain, with the rest obtained from reference TRBV11-2 and TRBJ2-3, is as follows: EAGVAQSPRYKIIEKRQSVAFWCNPISGHATLYWYQQILGQGPKLLIQFQNNGVVDDSQLPKDRFSAERLKGVDSTLKIQPAKLEDSAVYLCASSLERARTDTQYFGPGTRLTVL.

V usage is TRBV7-9 and J usage is TRBJ2-7; 7 nucleotides align to TRBD1. V was pared by 5 bases and J by 4 bases, with 8 bases of the junction left unmatched. Looked up from germline, CDR1 is SEHNR and CDR2 is FQNEAQ (reference sequence). The CDR3 sequence is 14 residues long. The CDR3 sequence: CASSPTGQIYEQYF. The CDR3 DNA follows: TGTGCCAGCAGCCCAACGGGACAGATATACGAGCAGTACTTC.

A few counts support this clonotype. This chain links TRBV9 with TRBJ2-1, with a tentative D call TRBD2 (5 bases). The CDR3 sequence is 16 residues long. The germline CDR1 and CDR2 sequences are SGDLS and YYNGEE. The V end lost 6 bases, the J end lost 6 bases, and 22 bases lay between the germline ends. The CDR3 coding sequence is TGTGCCAGCAATCGGCCCTCCTCGGGGTCAATCAATGAGCAGTTCTTC. This translates into CASNRPSSGSINEQFF.

This clonotype showed up just a few times. The rearrangement uses TRBV10-3 and TRBJ2-3; either TRBD1 or TRBD2 may fit D (5 bases each). The CDR3 has 14 residues. Germline loops: CDR1 ENHRY, CDR2 SYGVKD. V lost 3 bases to trimming and J lost 2 bases, with 9 bases between them. CDR3 coding DNA: TGTGCCATCAGTGACGGGGCATCCACAGATACGCAGTATTTT. Translating it yields CAISDGASTDTQYF.

There are many counts of this clonotype. The chain has TRBV10-2 and TRBJ1-2, with 9 bases identical to TRBD1. The CDR3 length is 12 residues. Germline V gene data show CDR1 as WSHSY and CDR2 as SAAADI. With V trimmed by 6 bases and J by 8 bases, 4 bases remained unmatched. The CDR3 bases are TGCGCCAGCAGAGGGACAGGGCAGGGCTACACCTTC. This sequence encodes CASRGTGQGYTF.

The rearrangement links TRBV6-1 to TRBJ1-5; tentative D call: TRBD1 (5 bases). The V end lost 6 bases, the J end lost 0 bases, and 12 bases lay between the germline ends. The V gene's germline CDR1 is MNHNS and CDR2 SASEGT. CDR3 length: 15 residues. The CDR3 DNA is TGTGCCAGCAGATCCGGGGGATATAGCAATCAGCCCCAGCATTTT. Translation: CASRSGGYSNQPQHF.

The gene calls are TRBV20-1 and TRBJ2-3, with D hard to call. V was pared by 0 bases and J by 3 bases, with 10 bases between. CDR1 is DFQATT, CDR2 SNEGSKA, per germline (reference sequence). The CDR3 length is 14 residues. CDR3 residues: CSARDPGRTDTQYF. The CDR3 DNA follows: TGCAGTGCTAGAGATCCCGGCAGGACAGATACGCAGTATTTT.

This clonotype was observed many times. The chain couples TRBV7-8 to TRBJ2-7; no definite D call. Germline CDR1 SGHVS, CDR2 FQNEAQ. The V end lost 5 bases, the J end lost 2 bases, and 7 bases lay between the germline ends. The CDR3 runs to 12 residues. The CDR3 DNA is TGTGCCAGCAGCGTTCAGACCTACGAGCAGTACTTC. This encodes CASSVQTYEQYF.

The V and J genes are TRBV6-2 or TRBV6-3 and TRBJ2-3, with D maybe TRBD2 (5 bases). Germline V CDR1 and CDR2: MNHEY, SVGEGT. V lost 6 bases to trimming and J lost 0 bases, with 16 bases between them. The CDR3 length is 16 residues. The CDR3 sequence is CASSKYYGVSTDTQYF. CDR3 coding DNA: TGTGCCAGCAGCAAATACTACGGGGTGAGCACAGATACGCAGTATTTT.

Ten or more counts support this clonotype. The genes are TRBV11-2 and TRBJ2-7; D uncertain. Between the trimmed V and J ends, which lost 4 bases and 3 bases, there was a span of 7 bases. Germline V gene data show CDR1 as SGHAT and CDR2 as FQNNGV. CDR3 size: 12 residues. The CDR3 spells CASSSRDYEQYF. The DNA for the CDR3 is TGTGCCAGCAGCTCTAGGGACTACGAGCAGTACTTC.

Only a few counts were recorded for this clonotype. This chain connects TRBV3-1 to TRBJ2-7, with a tentative D call TRBD2 (6 bases). Trimming shortened V by 1 base and J by 10 bases, and 14 bases separated the two germline ends. CDR1 and CDR2 (germline): LGHDT, YNNKEL (reference sequence). The CDR3 has 13 residues. The CDR3 sequence: CASSQGRRGLQYF. CDR3 coding DNA: TGTGCCAGCAGCCAAGGGCGGCGGGGTCTCCAGTACTTC.

This clonotype was seen a handful of times. This chain joins TRBV27 and TRBJ2-1; D may match TRBD1 or TRBD2 (8 bases each). The V end lost 5 bases, the J end lost 12 bases, and 29 bases lay between the germline ends. This CDR3 spans 17 amino acids. Per the germline V gene, CDR1 is MNHEY and CDR2 is SMNVEV (reference sequence). The CDR3 bases are TGTGCCAGCAGTGTTAGCGGGACAGGAGCATTGGGTTGGGGGCAGTTCTTC. Its protein is CASSVSGTGALGWGQFF.

This clonotype has more than one count but fewer than ten. This sequence joins TRBV7-9 and TRBJ1-4; 7 bases line up with TRBD1. With 0 bases clipped from V and 5 bases from J, the junction kept 3 bases outside the gene matches. The germline CDR1 and CDR2 sequences are SEHNR and FQNEAQ (reference sequence). This CDR3 has 15 amino acids. The CDR3 DNA reads as TGTGCCAGCAGCTTAGCTCGAGGGGGCAATGAAAAACTGTTTTTT. Residues: CASSLARGGNEKLFF.

The chain employs TRBV6-2 or TRBV6-3 and TRBJ1-1, with D uncertain. The germline V and J ends were trimmed by 0 bases and 6 bases, with 8 bases remaining between them. Looked up from germline, CDR1 is MNHEY and CDR2 is SVGEGT. The CDR3 spans 13 residues. The CDR3 DNA follows: TGTGCCAGCAGTTACTCGAAGCTGTCTGAAGCTTTCTTT. It translates to CASSYSKLSEAFF.

Many counts were recorded for this clonotype. The V and J genes are TRBV15 and TRBJ2-3, with TRBD1 as a possible D gene (6 bases). The V end was cut by 8 bases, the J end by 4 bases, with 19 bases between. Germline V lookup: CDR1 LNHNV, CDR2 YYDKDF (reference sequence). The CDR3 runs to 15 residues. The CDR3 nucleotides read TGTGCCACCCGGCCCGGGAATACAGGGCCAGATACGCAGTATTTT. It yields the protein CATRPGNTGPDTQYF.